This entry is about one T cell receptor beta chain. This sample includes further DNA sequences coding for the same CDR3. The record originates from a study of blood T cell repertoires in COVID-19. Trimming pared 1 base from V and 2 bases from J, leaving 5 bases between. From germline, CDR1 is LGHDT and CDR2 YNNKEL (reference sequence). This CDR3 is 13 amino acids long. Under the authors' procedure: Amplified reference gene primers provided the basis for estimating nucleated cell counts. Libraries were prepared by immunoSEQ multiplex PCR; TCRdb keeps only in-frame clonotypes and omits some of them. V and J calls plus clone size are reproduced from that table; the DNA served to infer D and trimming. The sample has more than 200,000 clones, about 87% seen once; the top ten hold approximately 2.6%.

This sequence originates from a man aged 30 to 39 with COVID-19, enrolled during active disease. Sequencing was done on a sample of peripheral blood. The chain links TRBV3-1 (or the pseudogene TRBV3-2) to TRBJ1-2; D uncertain. The chain's CDR3 is CASSQAVNYGYTF. The CDR3 nucleotides read TGTGCCAGCAGCCAAGCAGTAAACTATGGCTACACCTTC.